The rows below give T cell receptor beta chains drawn from one sample of a study of cytomegalovirus exposure and HLA in healthy donors. Data came from immunoSEQ multiplex PCR; TCRdb stores just in-frame clones and leaves some out. The sample holds about 160,000 clones, roughly 89% seen once. Sequencing was done on a sample of PBMCs. The receptors stem from a woman aged 25 to 39 in good health and CMV-seronegative. CDR3s include the opening cysteine and the closing phenylalanine or tryptophan. The order of the fields is V gene, J gene, D gene, CDR3 protein, CDR3 DNA. The D gene is left open where the match is weak.

V gene: TRBV2
J gene: TRBJ2-7
D gene: .
CDR3 protein: CASSVSVDEQYF
CDR3 DNA: TGTGCCAGCAGCGTATCGGTGGACGAGCAGTACTTC

V gene: TRBV7-8
J gene: TRBJ2-7
D gene: TRBD1
CDR3 protein: CASSLAVAGQGGYEQYF
CDR3 DNA: TGTGCCAGCAGCTTAGCGGTCGCGGGACAGGGGGGTTACGAGCAGTACTTC

V gene: TRBV6-5
J gene: TRBJ1-1
D gene: .
CDR3 protein: CASSYTRGGTEAFF
CDR3 DNA: TGTGCCAGCAGTTACACAAGGGGTGGCACTGAAGCTTTCTTT

V gene: TRBV27
J gene: TRBJ2-7
D gene: .
CDR3 protein: CASKDRSKTYEQYF
CDR3 DNA: TGTGCCAGCAAAGACAGGTCTAAGACCTACGAGCAGTACTTC

V gene: TRBV29-1
J gene: TRBJ2-1
D gene: .
CDR3 protein: CSVGTGGEDEQFF
CDR3 DNA: TGCAGCGTTGGGACCGGGGGTGAAGATGAGCAGTTCTTC

V gene: TRBV18
J gene: TRBJ2-2
D gene: .
CDR3 protein: CASSPGGGSNLNTGELFF
CDR3 DNA: TGTGCCAGCTCACCAGGCGGGGGCTCGAACCTAAACACCGGGGAGCTGTTTTTT

V gene: TRBV5-1
J gene: TRBJ2-7
D gene: TRBD1
CDR3 protein: CASSNGQGVVNEQYF
CDR3 DNA: TGCGCCAGCAGCAACGGACAGGGGGTCGTGAACGAGCAGTACTTC

V gene: TRBV11-2
J gene: TRBJ2-2
D gene: .
CDR3 protein: CASSGEKRRDTGELFF
CDR3 DNA: TGTGCCAGCAGCGGCGAAAAACGGCGGGACACCGGGGAGCTGTTTTTT

V gene: TRBV5-1
J gene: TRBJ1-1
D gene: .
CDR3 protein: CASSLSAGGNTEAFF
CDR3 DNA: TGCGCCAGCAGCCTGAGCGCAGGAGGAAACACTGAAGCTTTCTTT

V gene: TRBV7-2
J gene: TRBJ2-5
D gene: TRBD2
CDR3 protein: CASSGTGLPGGETQYF
CDR3 DNA: TGTGCCAGCAGCGGTACGGGACTCCCGGGGGGGGAGACCCAGTACTTC